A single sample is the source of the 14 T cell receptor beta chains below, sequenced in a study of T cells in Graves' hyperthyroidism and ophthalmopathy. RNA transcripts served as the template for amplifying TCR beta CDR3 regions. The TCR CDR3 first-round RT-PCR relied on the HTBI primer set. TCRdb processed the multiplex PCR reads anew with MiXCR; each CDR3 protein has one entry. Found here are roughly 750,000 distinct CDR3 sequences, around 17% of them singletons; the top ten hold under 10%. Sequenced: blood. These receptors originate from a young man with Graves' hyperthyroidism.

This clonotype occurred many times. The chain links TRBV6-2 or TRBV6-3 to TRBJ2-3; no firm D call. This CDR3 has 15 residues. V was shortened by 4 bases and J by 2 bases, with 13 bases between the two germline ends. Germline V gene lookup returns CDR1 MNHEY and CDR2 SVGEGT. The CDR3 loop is CASSFPTYNTDTQYF. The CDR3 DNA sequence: TGTGCCAGCAGTTTCCCAACTTATAACACAGATACGCAGTATTTT.

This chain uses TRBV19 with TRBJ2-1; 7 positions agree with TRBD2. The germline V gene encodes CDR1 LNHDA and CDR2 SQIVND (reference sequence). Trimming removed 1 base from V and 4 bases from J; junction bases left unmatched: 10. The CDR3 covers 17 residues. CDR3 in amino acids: CASSIASVGLRYNEQFF. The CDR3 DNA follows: TGTGCCAGTAGTATAGCTTCAGTGGGACTACGTTACAATGAGCAGTTCTTC.

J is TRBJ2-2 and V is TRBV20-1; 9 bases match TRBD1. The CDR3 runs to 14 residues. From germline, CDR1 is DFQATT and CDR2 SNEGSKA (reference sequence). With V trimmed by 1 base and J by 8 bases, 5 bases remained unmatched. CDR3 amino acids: CSARAHRGLGELFF. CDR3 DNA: TGCAGTGCTAGAGCTCACAGGGGGCTGGGGGAGCTGTTTTTT.

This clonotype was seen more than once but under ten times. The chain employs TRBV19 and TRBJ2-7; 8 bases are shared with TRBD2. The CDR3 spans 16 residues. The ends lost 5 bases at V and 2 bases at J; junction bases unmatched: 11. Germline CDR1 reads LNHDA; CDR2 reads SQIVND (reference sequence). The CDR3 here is CASSPDSLGLAYEQYF. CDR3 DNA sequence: TGTGCCAGTAGTCCGGATTCATTGGGACTAGCCTACGAGCAGTACTTC.

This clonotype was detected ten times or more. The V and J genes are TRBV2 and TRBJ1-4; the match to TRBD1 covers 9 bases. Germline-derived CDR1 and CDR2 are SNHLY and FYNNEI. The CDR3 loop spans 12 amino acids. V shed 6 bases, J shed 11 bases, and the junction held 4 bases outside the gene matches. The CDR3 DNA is TGTGCCAGCAGAGACAGGGGGGAGAAACTGTTTTTT. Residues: CASRDRGEKLFF.

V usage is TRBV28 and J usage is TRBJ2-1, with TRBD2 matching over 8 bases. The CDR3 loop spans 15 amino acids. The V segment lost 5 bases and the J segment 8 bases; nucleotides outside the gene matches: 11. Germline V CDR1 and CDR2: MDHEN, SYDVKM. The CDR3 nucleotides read TGTGCCAGCAGTCTTCGGGGGGGAGTCGGGGATGAGCAGTTCTTC. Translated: CASSLRGGVGDEQFF.

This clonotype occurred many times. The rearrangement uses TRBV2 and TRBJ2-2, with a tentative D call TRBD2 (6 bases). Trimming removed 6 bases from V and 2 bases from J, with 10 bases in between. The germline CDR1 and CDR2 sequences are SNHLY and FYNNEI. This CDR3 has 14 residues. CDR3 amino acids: CASRPGLNTGELFF. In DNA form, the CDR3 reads TGTGCCAGCAGGCCGGGACTTAACACCGGGGAGCTGTTTTTT.

The CDR3, as DNA: TGTGCCAGCAGCTTAGAGGAGCGGGAGGATGAGACCCAGTACTTC. This encodes CASSLEEREDETQYF. This chain links TRBV7-9 with TRBJ2-5; 9 bases map to TRBD2. With V trimmed by 1 base and J by 5 bases, 5 bases remained unmatched. The CDR3 loop spans 15 amino acids. Germline V CDR1 and CDR2: SEHNR, FQNEAQ (reference sequence).

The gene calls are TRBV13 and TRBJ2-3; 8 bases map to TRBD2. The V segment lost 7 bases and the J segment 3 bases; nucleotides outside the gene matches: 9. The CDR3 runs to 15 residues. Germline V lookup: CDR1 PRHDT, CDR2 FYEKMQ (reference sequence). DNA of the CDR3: TGTGCCAGCAACCCTCGACTAGCGCCTACAGATACGCAGTATTTT. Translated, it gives CASNPRLAPTDTQYF.

CDR3 bases: TGCAGTGCTAGACCCGGCAGGCCGAACACTGAAGCTTTCTTT. It translates to CSARPGRPNTEAFF. The chain uses TRBV20-1 and TRBJ1-1; D is ambiguous. This CDR3 contains 14 residues. Trimming took 2 bases from V and 1 from J, leaving 11 bases between them. Germline CDR1 reads DFQATT; CDR2 reads SNEGSKA (reference sequence).

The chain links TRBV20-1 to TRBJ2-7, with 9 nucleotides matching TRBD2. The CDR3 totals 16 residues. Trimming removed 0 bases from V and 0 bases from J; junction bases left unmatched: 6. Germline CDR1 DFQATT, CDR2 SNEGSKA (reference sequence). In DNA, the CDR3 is TGCAGTGCTAGAGATCTGTTTAGCGGGAGCTCCTACGAGCAGTACTTC. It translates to CSARDLFSGSSYEQYF.

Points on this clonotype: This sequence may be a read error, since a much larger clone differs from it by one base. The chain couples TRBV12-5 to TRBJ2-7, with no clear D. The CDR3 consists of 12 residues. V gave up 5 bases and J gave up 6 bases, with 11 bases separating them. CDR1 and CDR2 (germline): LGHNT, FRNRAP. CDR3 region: CASGALGGEQYF. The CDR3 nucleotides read TGTGCTAGTGGTGCCCTCGGCGGCGAGCAGTACTTC.

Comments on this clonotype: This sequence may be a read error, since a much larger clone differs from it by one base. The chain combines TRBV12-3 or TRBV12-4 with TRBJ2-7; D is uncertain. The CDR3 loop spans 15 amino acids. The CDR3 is CASSFGLLAGYEQCF. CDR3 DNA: TGTGCCAGCAGTTTTGGGCTACTGGCTGGGTACGAGCAGTGCTTC.

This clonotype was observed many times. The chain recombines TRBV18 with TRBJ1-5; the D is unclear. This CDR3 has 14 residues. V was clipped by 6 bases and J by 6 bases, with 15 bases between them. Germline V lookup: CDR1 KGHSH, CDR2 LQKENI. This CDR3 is CASSPFEGLQPQHF. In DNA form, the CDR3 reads TGTGCCAGCTCGCCATTCGAGGGTCTTCAGCCCCAGCATTTT.